The 18 T cell receptor beta chains below were found in one sample sequenced in a study of blood T cell repertoires in COVID-19. Method: immunoSEQ multiplex PCR; TCRdb's copy keeps in-frame clones and lacks some. This sample carries around 45,000 clones, about 90% of them seen once, and the ten largest clones take less than 8%. Specimen: peripheral blood. The receptors derive from a man aged 65-85 years with active COVID-19.

CDR3 residues: CASSIGPQGRREKLFF. The CDR3, as DNA: TGTGCCAGCAGCATAGGACCCCAGGGGAGAAGAGAAAAACTGTTTTTT. The chain has TRBV7-9 and TRBJ1-4; a weak D match, TRBD1 (6 bases). Deletions cut 5 bases from V and 8 bases from J, with 21 bases between. Germline V lookup: CDR1 SEHNR, CDR2 FQNEAQ (reference sequence). The CDR3 contains 16 residues.

The chain couples TRBV10-3 to TRBJ1-1; 8 bases are shared with TRBD1. Losses at the gene ends were 0 bases for V and 0 bases for J; bases not matched to a gene: 3. Germline V gene data show CDR1 as ENHRY and CDR2 as SYGVKD. The CDR3 is made up of 16 amino acids. CDR3 sequence (DNA): TGTGCCATCAGTGAGTCTTGGACAGGGATGAACACTGAAGCTTTCTTT. Protein: CAISESWTGMNTEAFF.

The genes are TRBV10-2 and TRBJ2-7, with D tentatively TRBD2 (5 bases). CDR3 size: 14 residues. Between the trimmed V and J ends, which lost 4 bases and 0 bases, there was a span of 10 bases. In germline, CDR1 is WSHSY, CDR2 SAAADI. This chain's CDR3 is CASSVSGNSYEQYF. The CDR3 DNA reads as TGCGCCAGCAGTGTTTCGGGGAACTCCTACGAGCAGTACTTC.

The DNA for the CDR3 is TGTGCCAGCAGGCAGGGACAGGGGGAGGCTGGAAACACCATATATTTT. Its translation is CASRQGQGEAGNTIYF. The gene calls are TRBV7-4 and TRBJ1-3; 11 bases align to TRBD1. V lost 6 bases to trimming and J lost 2 bases; unmatched junction nucleotides: 6. The CDR3 is 16 residues long. The germline V gene encodes CDR1 SGHVT and CDR2 SQSDAQ. Full variable domain (missing parts from reference TRBV7-4 and TRBJ1-3): GAGVSQSPRYKVAKRGRDVALRCDSISGHVTLYWYRQTLGQGSEVLTYSQSDAQRDKSGRPSGRFSAERPERSVSTLKIQRTEQGDSAVYLCASRQGQGEAGNTIYFGEGSWLTVV.

DNA of the CDR3: TGTGCCCCCTTGCAGGTTGGCTCCTACAATGAGCAGTTCTTC. Protein: CAPLQVGSYNEQFF. The rearrangement links TRBV5-3 to TRBJ2-1; D is ambiguous. TRBV5-3 is an ORF, and what it does is uncertain. Trimming removed 10 bases from V and 0 bases from J, with 14 bases in between. This CDR3 is 14 amino acids long.

This clone has only a few counts. V is TRBV10-3 and J is TRBJ2-5; the match to TRBD1 covers 8 bases. V lost 4 bases and J lost 2; bases outside the gene matches: 6. Germline V gene lookup returns CDR1 ENHRY and CDR2 SYGVKD. The CDR3 runs to 15 residues. The CDR3 nucleotides read TGTGCCATCAGTGGGACTGGACAGGGACAAGAGACCCAGTACTTC. Protein sequence: CAISGTGQGQETQYF.

This clone has only one observation. The rearrangement joins TRBV19 to TRBJ1-2; D is possibly TRBD1 (6 bases). V was trimmed by 5 bases and J by 4 bases, leaving 17 bases between them. The CDR3 is 15 amino acids. Per germline, CDR1 LNHDA and CDR2 SQIVND (reference sequence). DNA of the CDR3: TGTGCCAGTAGTCCCTACAGGGTACAACTCTATGGCTACACCTTC. This encodes CASSPYRVQLYGYTF.

The rearrangement uses TRBV18 and TRBJ1-1; TRBD1 is a possible D gene (5 bases). Deletions cut 4 bases from V and 5 bases from J, with 11 bases between. The germline CDR1 and CDR2 sequences are KGHSH and LQKENI. This CDR3 has 13 residues. The CDR3: CASSLDSWTEAFF. The CDR3 coding sequence is TGTGCCAGCTCACTCGACAGTTGGACTGAAGCTTTCTTT.

The chain links TRBV28 to TRBJ2-6, with 9 bases that match TRBD1. The junction had 5 bases not matched to a gene; V was cut back by 1 base and J by 4 bases. Germline assignment: CDR1 MDHEN and CDR2 SYDVKM. This CDR3 region has 17 residues. The DNA of the CDR3 is TGTGCCAGCAGTTTATCGGACAGGGGATCGGGGGCCAACGTCCTGACTTTC. Protein: CASSLSDRGSGANVLTF.

The rearrangement links TRBV9 to TRBJ2-3; 7 bases line up with TRBD2. V dropped 4 bases and J dropped 2; count of bases not matched to a gene: 13. Germline loops: CDR1 SGDLS, CDR2 YYNGEE. There are 17 residues in the CDR3. DNA for the CDR3: TGTGCCAGCAGCACCAAGGGGTCTAGCGGACTCACAGATACGCAGTATTTT. Residues: CASSTKGSSGLTDTQYF.

This chain connects TRBV13 to TRBJ2-3; TRBD2 matches 7 bases. There are 17 residues in the CDR3. Germline V lookup: CDR1 PRHDT, CDR2 FYEKMQ (reference sequence). The trim removed 3 bases at V and 2 bases at J, leaving 11 bases unmatched. The CDR3 nucleotides read TGTGCCAGCAGCTTGATAGTTGGAGGGACTATCACAGATACGCAGTATTTT. It specifies CASSLIVGGTITDTQYF.

The chain recombines TRBV15 with TRBJ1-1, with D possibly matching TRBD1 (6 bases). This CDR3 region has 15 residues. V was trimmed by 5 bases and J by 0 bases, leaving 13 bases between them. Looked up from germline, CDR1 is LNHNV and CDR2 is YYDKDF (reference sequence). CDR3 bases: TGTGCCACCAGCGGGGGGGGGCAGATGAACACTGAAGCTTTCTTT. Translation: CATSGGGQMNTEAFF.

The chain joins TRBV5-1 to TRBJ2-7, with D perhaps TRBD1 (5 bases). In germline, CDR1 is SGHRS, CDR2 YFSETQ. Trimming removed 5 bases at V and 2 bases at J, with 11 bases between. This CDR3 is built from 13 residues. The DNA for the CDR3 is TGCGCCAGCAGTGCCCAAGGGGCCTACGAGCAGTACTTC. This codes for CASSAQGAYEQYF.

The chain couples TRBV11-2 to TRBJ1-1; D unclear. The CDR3 runs 14 residues. Trimming left V 0 bases short and J 5 bases short, with 10 bases between. Germline CDR1 SGHAT, CDR2 FQNNGV. The CDR3 coding sequence is TGTGCCAGCAGCTTAGACAGGATGAGTACTGAAGCTTTCTTT. Protein sequence: CASSLDRMSTEAFF.

This clone was counted between two and nine times. This rearrangement joins TRBV11-2 to TRBJ2-7; 8 bases fit TRBD2. Per germline, CDR1 SGHAT and CDR2 FQNNGV. This CDR3 has 14 residues. V was clipped by 3 bases and J by 2 bases; unmatched bases: 3. In DNA form, the CDR3 reads TGTGCCAGCAGCTTCGAGCGGGGGCCCTACGAGCAGTACTTC. Translation gives CASSFERGPYEQYF.

The chain has TRBV27 and TRBJ1-4; D gene uncertain. The CDR3 is 14 residues long. Trimming shortened V by 5 bases and J by 3 bases, and 10 bases separated the two germline ends. Germline V lookup: CDR1 MNHEY, CDR2 SMNVEV (reference sequence). The CDR3 loop is CASSRHDPNEKLFF. The CDR3 nucleotides are TGTGCCAGCAGTCGACACGACCCTAATGAAAAACTGTTTTTT. Drawing the rest from reference TRBV27 and TRBJ1-4, the complete variable domain is EAQVTQNPRYLITVTGKKLTVTCSQNMNHEYMSWYRQDPGLGLRQIYYSMNVEVTDKGDVPEGYKVSRKEKRNFPLILESPSPNQTSLYFCASSRHDPNEKLFFGSGTQLSVL.

The chain couples TRBV6-2 or TRBV6-3 to TRBJ2-2; the D gene is possibly TRBD1 (6 bases). Germline V lookup: CDR1 MNHEY, CDR2 SVGEGT. V was clipped by 6 bases and J by 2 bases, with 13 bases between them. The CDR3 covers 15 residues. The CDR3 loop reads CASSPGTLNTGELFF. The CDR3 region has the DNA TGTGCCAGCAGCCCCGGGACACTTAACACCGGGGAGCTGTTTTTT.

The chain combines TRBV5-4 with TRBJ1-4, with D perhaps TRBD1 (6 bases). This CDR3 has 14 amino acids. With 4 bases removed from V and 0 bases from J, the gap between germline ends came to 7 bases. Germline V gene lookup returns CDR1 SGHNT and CDR2 YYREEE (reference sequence). The CDR3: CASSPGATNEKLFF. The CDR3 DNA is TGTGCCAGCAGCCCAGGGGCAACTAATGAAAAACTGTTTTTT.